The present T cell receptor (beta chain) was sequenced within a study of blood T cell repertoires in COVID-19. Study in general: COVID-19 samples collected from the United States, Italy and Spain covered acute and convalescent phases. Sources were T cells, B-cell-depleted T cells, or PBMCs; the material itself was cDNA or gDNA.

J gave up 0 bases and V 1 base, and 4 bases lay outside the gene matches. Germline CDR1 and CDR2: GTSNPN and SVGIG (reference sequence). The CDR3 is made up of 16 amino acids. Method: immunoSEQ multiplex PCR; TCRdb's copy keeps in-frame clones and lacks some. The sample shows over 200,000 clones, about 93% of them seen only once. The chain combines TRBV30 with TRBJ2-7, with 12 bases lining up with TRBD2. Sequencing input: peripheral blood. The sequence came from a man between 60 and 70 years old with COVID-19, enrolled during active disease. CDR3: CAWSGLAGDRSYEQYF. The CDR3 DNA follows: TGTGCCTGGAGTGGACTAGCGGGGGACCGCTCCTACGAGCAGTACTTC.